This entry describes one T cell receptor beta chain. This clone was seen a handful of times. Its antigen is still unknown. Within one base of it there is no much larger clone, and no base qualities were kept. The immunoSEQ Assay, a bias-controlled multiplex PCR, was used to amplify TCRbeta CDR3 regions from genomic DNA. Per the authors' processing: Within the assay, amplification of reference gene primers was used to estimate how many nucleated cells each sample contained. Sequence reads were collapsed and filtered to measure the absolute abundance of every unique TCRbeta CDR3 rearrangement. For each sample, productive Simpson clonality was calculated as the square root of Simpson's diversity index over productive rearrangements. This is the immuneACCESS table as TCRdb keeps it, with only in-frame sequences that have V and J called. A part of the clones is gone; compared with another copy, unresolved V genes explain less than half, and the rest is unexplained. V and J calls and clone size are those listed in that table; D and trimming were worked out from the DNA. Recorded for this sample are approximately 85,000 clones; around 90% of them occurred a single time. The top ten clonotypes cover around 2.9% of the sample.

The junction shows trimming of 6 bases on V and 8 bases on J, and the gene matches do not reach 4 bases of it. The germline V gene encodes CDR1 MNHEY and CDR2 SVGAGI. The CDR3 starts with the cysteine, ends with the phenylalanine, and has 12 residues. CDR3 DNA is the only sequence kept; it has 36 bases, read in frame from the first base. Collaborating institutions collected whole blood in K2EDTA tubes following their own protocols. For TCRbeta analysis, collaborators shipped samples in one of three forms: frozen whole blood, isolated PBMCs, or DNA extracted from either of those sample types. This specimen comes from a study of blood T cell repertoires in COVID-19 (dated by TCRdb to between 2020 and 2021). For the study in its entirety: Samples from collaborators originated in the United States, Italy and Spain and spanned both the acute and convalescent phases of COVID-19. The prospective study material was composed of cDNA or gDNA derived from T cells, B-cell-depleted T cells, or PBMCs. The dataset comprised deeply sampled blood TCRbeta repertoires from subjects exposed to, actively infected with, or recovered from COVID-19. The repertoires were released in a freely available public database meant as a resource for research on the immune response to SARS-CoV-2. The samples were drawn from two sources: the first 160 participants of the ongoing ImmuneRACE study, and 1,000 to 1,500 subjects contributed by 6 global collaborators. The sample metadata nearly always contained a de-identified subject ID, COVID-19 status, age in years and sex. HLA class I and class II types, where available, came from metadata supplied by the sample provider rather than from assay-based typing.

Here is what the overall study found, with its caveats: The amount of clinical and demographic metadata varied by source and participant and was provided uncurated.

The TCR comes from a woman between 45 and 60 years old with active or convalescent COVID-19. Sample: peripheral blood. Recombination connected TRBV6-5 to TRBJ1-2; TRBD1 agrees with 9 junctional bases. CDR3 sequence: CASRRTGEGYTF. The DNA sequence is TGTGCCAGCAGGAGGACAGGGGAGGGCTACACCTTC.